This TCR beta chain originates from a study of shared clonotypes between healthy human individuals. Across the study: Used for every donor were three CD4 naive, three CD4 memory, two CD8 naive and one CD8 memory plate. Study observations and caveats: Only blood was sampled, and tissue TCR repertoires likely differ from blood ones.

This clone was recorded many times. Antigen: not known. At the deep level, the assay was run. Here immunoSEQ multiplex PCR was the method, and the copy in TCRdb shows in-frame clones only, minus some. The sample holds approximately 640,000 clones, approximately 79% seen once. V was clipped by 2 bases and J by 2 bases; unmatched bases: 4. The CDR3 extends over 15 amino acids. Germline lookup yields CDR1 LGHNA and CDR2 YNFKEQ. The clonotype was recovered from a woman younger than 45 in good health. Material: memory CD4+ T cells sorted from blood. Noted subset: CD45RA-negative fraction. The chain has TRBV4-2 and TRBJ2-7; TRBD1 aligns across 9 bases. The CDR3 DNA sequence: TGTGCCAGCAGCCAAACCGGGACAGGGACCTACGAGCAGTACTTC. It specifies CASSQTGTGTYEQYF.